The next 5 T cell receptor beta chains were all read from a single sample in a study of response to subunit inactivated influenza vaccine listed by TCRdb under 2018. The library came from RT-PCR. Sequencing took place on an Illumina HiSeq 2500. TCRdb reprocessing: public reads trimmed at Q25 with fastp, clones called with MiXCR, in-frame beta chains kept. CDR3 protein duplicates are merged, each entry listing the most common genes and DNA. The sample includes some 850,000 distinct CDR3 sequences, with around a sixth observed a single time. Of the sample, roughly a tenth is held by the ten largest clones. Material: PBMCs from blood, obtained roughly 5 days after vaccination. The receptors come from a man aged 50 to 59 who received an inactivated influenza vaccine. Donor details come from another sample of the same person, matched by shared clones.

This clonotype was picked up many times. The chain uses TRBV12-3 or TRBV12-4 and TRBJ1-1; D is unclear. The ends were cut back, 3 bases at V and 1 base at J, with 6 bases in the middle. The CDR3 has 13 amino acids. The CDR3 nucleotides are TGTGCCAGCAGTTTCGGGCCGAACACTGAAGCTTTCTTT. This sequence encodes CASSFGPNTEAFF.

V usage is TRBV4-2 and J usage is TRBJ2-3, with 13 nucleotides matching TRBD2. The germline V gene encodes CDR1 LGHNA and CDR2 YNFKEQ. Losses at the gene ends were 1 base for V and 3 bases for J; bases not matched to a gene: 4. CDR3 length equals 17 residues. This CDR3 reads CASSQVKTSGGTDTQYF. The CDR3 coding sequence is TGTGCCAGCAGCCAAGTAAAGACTAGCGGGGGGACAGATACGCAGTATTTT.

The gene calls are TRBV12-3 or TRBV12-4 and TRBJ1-6; D is undetermined. The CDR3 loop spans 16 amino acids. V was shortened by 4 bases and J by 0 bases, with 10 bases between the two germline ends. This chain's CDR3 is CASSSYPSSYNSPLHF. In DNA, the CDR3 is TGTGCCAGCAGTTCGTATCCTAGCTCCTATAATTCACCCCTCCACTTT.

This clonotype has a handful of counts. The chain is built from TRBV9 and TRBJ2-3; 11 bases line up with TRBD2. Losses at the gene ends were 0 bases for V and 5 bases for J; bases not matched to a gene: 5. Germline loops: CDR1 SGDLS, CDR2 YYNGEE. The CDR3 length is 16 residues. CDR3 sequence reads: CASSVAASGRLDTQYF. Written as DNA, the CDR3 is TGTGCCAGCAGCGTAGCGGCTAGCGGGAGGTTAGATACGCAGTATTTT.

This rearrangement joins TRBV5-1 to TRBJ2-3; D unresolved. This CDR3 is 15 amino acids long. Looked up from germline, CDR1 is SGHRS and CDR2 is YFSETQ. Trimming cost V 0 bases and J 5 bases, with 13 bases left between them. The CDR3 here is CASSLATSAVDTQYF. DNA for the CDR3: TGCGCCAGCAGCTTGGCCACTTCGGCGGTAGATACGCAGTATTTT. Full variable domain (rest looked up from reference TRBV5-1 and TRBJ2-3): KAGVTQTPRYLIKTRGQQVTLSCSPISGHRSVSWYQQTPGQGLQFLFEYFSETQRNKGNFPGRFSGRQFSNSRSEMNVSTLELGDSALYLCASSLATSAVDTQYFGPGTRLTVL.